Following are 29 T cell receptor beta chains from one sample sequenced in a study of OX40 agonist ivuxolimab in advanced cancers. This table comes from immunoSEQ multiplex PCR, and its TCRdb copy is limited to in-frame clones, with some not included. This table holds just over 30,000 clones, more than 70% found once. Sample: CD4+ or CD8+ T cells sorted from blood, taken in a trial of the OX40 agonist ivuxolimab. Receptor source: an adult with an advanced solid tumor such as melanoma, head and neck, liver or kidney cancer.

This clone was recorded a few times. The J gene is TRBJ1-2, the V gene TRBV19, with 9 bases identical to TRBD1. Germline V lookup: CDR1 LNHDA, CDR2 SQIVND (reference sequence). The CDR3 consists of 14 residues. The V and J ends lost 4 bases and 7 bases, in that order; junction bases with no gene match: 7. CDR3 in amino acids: CASSTGTGWAGYTF. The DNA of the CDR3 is TGTGCCAGTAGTACCGGGACAGGGTGGGCTGGCTACACCTTC.

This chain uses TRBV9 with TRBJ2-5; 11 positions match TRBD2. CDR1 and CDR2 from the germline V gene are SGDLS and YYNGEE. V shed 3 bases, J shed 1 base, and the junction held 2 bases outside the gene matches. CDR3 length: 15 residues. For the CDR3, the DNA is TGTGCCAGCAGCGCACTAGCGGGAGCCCAAGAGACCCAGTACTTC. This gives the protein CASSALAGAQETQYF.

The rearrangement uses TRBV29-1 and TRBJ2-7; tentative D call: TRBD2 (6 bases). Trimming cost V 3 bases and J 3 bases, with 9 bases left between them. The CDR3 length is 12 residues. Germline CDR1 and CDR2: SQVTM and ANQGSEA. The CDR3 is CSVDGGNYEQYF. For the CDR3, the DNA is TGCAGCGTTGATGGCGGGAACTACGAGCAGTACTTC.

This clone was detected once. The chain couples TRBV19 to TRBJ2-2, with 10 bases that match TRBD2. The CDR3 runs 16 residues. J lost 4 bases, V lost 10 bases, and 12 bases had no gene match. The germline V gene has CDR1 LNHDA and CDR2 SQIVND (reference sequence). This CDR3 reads CATDGLASGSTGELFF. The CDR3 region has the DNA TGTGCCACTGACGGCCTGGCTAGCGGGAGCACCGGGGAGCTGTTTTTT. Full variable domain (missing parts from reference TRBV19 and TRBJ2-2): DGGITQSPKYLFRKEGQNVTLSCEQNLNHDAMYWYRQDPGQGLRLIYYSQIVNDFQKGDIAEGYSVSREKKESFPLTVTSAQKNPTAFYLCATDGLASGSTGELFFGEGSRLTVL.

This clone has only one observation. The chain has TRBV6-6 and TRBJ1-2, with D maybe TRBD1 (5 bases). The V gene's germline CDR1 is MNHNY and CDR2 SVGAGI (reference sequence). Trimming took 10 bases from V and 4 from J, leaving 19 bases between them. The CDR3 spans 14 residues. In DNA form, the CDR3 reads TGTGCCATCAGACGAGACAGCGAGGGCTATGGCTACACCTTC. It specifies CAIRRDSEGYGYTF.

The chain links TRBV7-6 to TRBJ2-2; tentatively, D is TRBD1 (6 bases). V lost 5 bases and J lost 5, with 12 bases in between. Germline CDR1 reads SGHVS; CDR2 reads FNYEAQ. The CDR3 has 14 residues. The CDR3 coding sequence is TGTGCCAGCAGCCTAAAGACAGGAACCGGGGAGCTGTTTTTT. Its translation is CASSLKTGTGELFF. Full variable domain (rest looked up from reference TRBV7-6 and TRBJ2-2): GAGVSQSPRYKVTKRGQDVALRCDPISGHVSLYWYRQALGQGPEFLTYFNYEAQQDKSGLPNDRFSAERPEGSISTLTIQRTEQRDSAMYRCASSLKTGTGELFFGEGSRLTVL.

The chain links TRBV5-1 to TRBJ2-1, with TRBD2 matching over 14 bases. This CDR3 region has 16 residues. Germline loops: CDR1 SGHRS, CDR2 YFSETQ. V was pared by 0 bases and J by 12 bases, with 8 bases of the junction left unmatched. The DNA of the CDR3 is TGCGCCAGCAGCTTGGAGCCGGGACTAGCGGGAGCGGGGCAGTTCTTC. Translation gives CASSLEPGLAGAGQFF. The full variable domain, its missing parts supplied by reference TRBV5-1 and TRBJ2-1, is KAGVTQTPRYLIKTRGQQVTLSCSPISGHRSVSWYQQTPGQGLQFLFEYFSETQRNKGNFPGRFSGRQFSNSRSEMNVSTLELGDSALYLCASSLEPGLAGAGQFFGPGTRLTVL.

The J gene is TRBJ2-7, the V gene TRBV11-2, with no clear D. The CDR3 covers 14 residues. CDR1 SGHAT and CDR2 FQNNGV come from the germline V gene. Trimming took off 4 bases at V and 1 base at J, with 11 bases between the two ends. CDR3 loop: CASSSLSFSYEQYF. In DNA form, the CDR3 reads TGTGCCAGCAGCTCCCTCAGCTTTTCCTACGAGCAGTACTTC.

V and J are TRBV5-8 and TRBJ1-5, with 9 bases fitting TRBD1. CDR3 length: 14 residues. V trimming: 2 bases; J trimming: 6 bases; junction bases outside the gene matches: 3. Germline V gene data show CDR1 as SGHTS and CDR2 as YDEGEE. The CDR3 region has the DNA TGTGCCAGCAGCTTACAGGGGGCCGGTCAGCCCCAGCATTTT. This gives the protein CASSLQGAGQPQHF.

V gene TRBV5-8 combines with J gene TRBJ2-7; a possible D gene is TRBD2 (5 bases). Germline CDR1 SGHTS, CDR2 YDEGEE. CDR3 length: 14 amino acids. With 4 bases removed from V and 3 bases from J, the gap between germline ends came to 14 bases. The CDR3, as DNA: TGTGCCAGCAGCCCCCGACGGGGATACTACGAGCAGTACTTC. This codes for CASSPRRGYYEQYF. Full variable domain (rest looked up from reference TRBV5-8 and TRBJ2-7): EAGVTQSPTHLIKTRGQQATLRCSPISGHTSVYWYQQALGLGLQFLLWYDEGEERNRGNFPPRFSGRQFPNYSSELNVNALELEDSALYLCASSPRRGYYEQYFGPGTRLTVT.

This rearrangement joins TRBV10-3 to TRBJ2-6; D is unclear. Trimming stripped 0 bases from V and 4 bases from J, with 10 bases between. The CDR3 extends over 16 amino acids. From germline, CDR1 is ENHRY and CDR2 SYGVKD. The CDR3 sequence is CAISESKPQGANVLTF. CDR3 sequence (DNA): TGTGCCATCAGTGAGTCAAAGCCCCAGGGGGCCAACGTCCTGACTTTC.

The CDR3 spells CASRDREGAYEQYF. The CDR3 DNA reads as TGCGCCAGCCGGGACAGGGAAGGGGCCTACGAGCAGTACTTC. The chain couples TRBV10-2 to TRBJ2-7, with 9 bases matching TRBD1. CDR3 length: 14 residues. Trimming at V came to 8 bases and at J to 2 bases, leaving 7 bases not matched to a gene. CDR1 and CDR2 (germline): WSHSY, SAAADI.

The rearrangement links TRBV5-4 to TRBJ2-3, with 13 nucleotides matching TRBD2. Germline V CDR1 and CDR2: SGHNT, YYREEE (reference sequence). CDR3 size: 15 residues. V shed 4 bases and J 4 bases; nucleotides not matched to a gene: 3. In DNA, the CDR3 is TGTGCCAGCAGCACCGGACTAGCGGGAGCAGATACGCAGTATTTT. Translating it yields CASSTGLAGADTQYF.

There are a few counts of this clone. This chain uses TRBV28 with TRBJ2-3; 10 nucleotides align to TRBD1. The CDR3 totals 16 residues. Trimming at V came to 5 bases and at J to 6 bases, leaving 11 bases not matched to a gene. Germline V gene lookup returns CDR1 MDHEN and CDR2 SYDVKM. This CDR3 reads CASSLTGGAWADTQYF. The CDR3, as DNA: TGTGCCAGCAGTCTGACAGGGGGCGCGTGGGCCGATACGCAGTATTTT.

CDR3 sequence: CASSLTSGASYNEQFF. The CDR3 DNA sequence: TGTGCCAGCAGCTTGACTAGCGGAGCCTCCTACAATGAGCAGTTCTTC. The chain employs TRBV5-5 and TRBJ2-1; 8 nucleotides line up with TRBD2. Trimming took 1 base from V and 0 from J; bases not matched to a gene: 3. Germline V gene sequence: CDR1 SGHKS, CDR2 YYEKEE (reference sequence). This CDR3 is built from 16 residues. Full variable domain (remainder filled in from reference TRBV5-5 and TRBJ2-1): DAGVTQSPTHLIKTRGQQVTLRCSPISGHKSVSWYQQVLGQGPQFIFQYYEKEERGRGNFPDRFSARQFPNYSSELNVNALLLGDSALYLCASSLTSGASYNEQFFGPGTRLTVL.

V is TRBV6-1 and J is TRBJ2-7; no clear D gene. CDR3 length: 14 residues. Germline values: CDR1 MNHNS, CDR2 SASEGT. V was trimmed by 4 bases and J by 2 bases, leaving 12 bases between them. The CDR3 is CASSAAPATYEQYF. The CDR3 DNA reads TGTGCCAGCAGTGCGGCCCCAGCTACCTACGAGCAGTACTTC.

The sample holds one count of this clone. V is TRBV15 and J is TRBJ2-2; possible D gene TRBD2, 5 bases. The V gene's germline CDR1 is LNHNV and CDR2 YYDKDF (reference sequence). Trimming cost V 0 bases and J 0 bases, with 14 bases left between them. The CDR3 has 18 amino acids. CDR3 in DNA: TGTGCCACCAGCAGAGAAAGAGGGCAGCGCGCGAACACCGGGGAGCTGTTTTTT. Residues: CATSRERGQRANTGELFF.

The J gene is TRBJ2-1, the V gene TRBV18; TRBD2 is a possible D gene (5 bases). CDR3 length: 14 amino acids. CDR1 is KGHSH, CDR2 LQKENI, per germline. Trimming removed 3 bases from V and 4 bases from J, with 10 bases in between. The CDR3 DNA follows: TGTGCCAGCTCACCCTACGGGATATACAATGAGCAGTTCTTC. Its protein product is CASSPYGIYNEQFF.

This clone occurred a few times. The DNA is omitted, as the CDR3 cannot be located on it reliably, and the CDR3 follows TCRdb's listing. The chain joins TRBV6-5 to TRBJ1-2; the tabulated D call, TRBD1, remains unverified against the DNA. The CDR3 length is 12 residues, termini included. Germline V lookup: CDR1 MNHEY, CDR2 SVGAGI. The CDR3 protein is CASKPRWGLGTF.

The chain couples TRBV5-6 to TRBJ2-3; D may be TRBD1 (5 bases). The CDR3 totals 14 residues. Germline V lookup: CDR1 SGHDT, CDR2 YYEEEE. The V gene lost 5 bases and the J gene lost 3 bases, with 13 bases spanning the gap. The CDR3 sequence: CASRADSGTDTQYF. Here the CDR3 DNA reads TGTGCCAGCAGAGCCGACAGTGGTACAGATACGCAGTATTTT.

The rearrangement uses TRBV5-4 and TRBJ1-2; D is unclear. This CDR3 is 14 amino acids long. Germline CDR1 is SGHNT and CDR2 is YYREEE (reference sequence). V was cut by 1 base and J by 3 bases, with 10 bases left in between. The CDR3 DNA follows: TGTGCCAGCAGCTTGATTGGGGTTGACTATGGCTACACCTTC. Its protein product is CASSLIGVDYGYTF.

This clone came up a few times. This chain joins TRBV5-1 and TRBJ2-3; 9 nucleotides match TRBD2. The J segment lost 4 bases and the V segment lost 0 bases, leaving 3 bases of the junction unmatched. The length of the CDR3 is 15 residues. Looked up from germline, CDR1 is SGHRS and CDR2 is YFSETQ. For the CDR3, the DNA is TGCGCCAGCAGCTTGGTAGCGGGAGCCCCAGATACGCAGTATTTT. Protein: CASSLVAGAPDTQYF.

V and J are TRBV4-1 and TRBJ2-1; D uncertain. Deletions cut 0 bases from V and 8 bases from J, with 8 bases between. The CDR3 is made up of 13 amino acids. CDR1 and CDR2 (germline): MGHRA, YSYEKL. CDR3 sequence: CASSQDVRDEQFF. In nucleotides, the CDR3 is TGCGCCAGCAGCCAAGACGTTCGGGATGAGCAGTTCTTC.

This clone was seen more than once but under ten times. The CDR3 coding sequence is TGCGCCAGCAGCACCATAGCGGGAGGGAATACCGGGGAGCTGTTTTTT. Protein product: CASSTIAGGNTGELFF. This rearrangement joins TRBV5-1 to TRBJ2-2; TRBD2 matches at 11 bases. The CDR3 length is 16 residues. V lost 4 bases and J lost 5; bases outside the gene matches: 7. In germline, CDR1 is SGHRS, CDR2 YFSETQ.

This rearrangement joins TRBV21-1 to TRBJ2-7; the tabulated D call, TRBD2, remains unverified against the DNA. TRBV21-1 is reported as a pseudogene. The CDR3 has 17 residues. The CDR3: CASSSQFGLAGQYEQYF. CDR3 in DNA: TGTGCCAGCAGCTCCCAATTTGGACTAGCGGGACAATACGAGCAGTACTTC.

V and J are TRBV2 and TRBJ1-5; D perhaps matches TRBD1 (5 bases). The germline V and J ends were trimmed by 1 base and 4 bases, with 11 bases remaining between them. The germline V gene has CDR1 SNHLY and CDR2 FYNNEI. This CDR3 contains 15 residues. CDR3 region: CASSEVGLVNQPQHF. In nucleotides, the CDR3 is TGTGCCAGCAGTGAAGTGGGACTGGTAAATCAGCCCCAGCATTTT.

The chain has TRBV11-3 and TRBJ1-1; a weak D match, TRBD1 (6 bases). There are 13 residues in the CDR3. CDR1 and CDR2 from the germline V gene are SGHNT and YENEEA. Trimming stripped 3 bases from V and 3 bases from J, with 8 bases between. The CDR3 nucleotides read TGTGCCAGCAGCTTGGAGGGGGACACTGAAGCTTTCTTT. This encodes CASSLEGDTEAFF.

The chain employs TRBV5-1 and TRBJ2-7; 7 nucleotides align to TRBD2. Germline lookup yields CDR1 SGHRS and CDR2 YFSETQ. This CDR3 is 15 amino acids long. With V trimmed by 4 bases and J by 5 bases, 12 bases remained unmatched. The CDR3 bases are TGCGCCAGCAGCCAGGGACTAAGTTTTGGGGACGAGCAGTACTTC. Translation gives CASSQGLSFGDEQYF.

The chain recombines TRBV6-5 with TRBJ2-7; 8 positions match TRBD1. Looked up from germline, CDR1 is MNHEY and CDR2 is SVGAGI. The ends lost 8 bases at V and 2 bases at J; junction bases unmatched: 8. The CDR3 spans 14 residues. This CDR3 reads CASALSDRAYEQYF. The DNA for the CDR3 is TGTGCCAGCGCCCTTTCGGACAGGGCCTACGAGCAGTACTTC.